The clone carrying this T cell receptor (beta chain) has a single count. The antigen is undetermined. Assay: immunoSEQ multiplex PCR; the TCRdb copy retains only in-frame clones and omits some. Altogether about 21,000 clones are present, 85% to 90% being singletons, with the ten largest covering around 5.4%. This sample is part of a study of a mutant IDH1 vaccine in newly diagnosed glioma. Looking at the study overall: Antecedent treatment encompassed radiotherapy, temozolomide, or their combination; the majority received both.

Documented time point: week 11, during vaccination. The study gave 300 ug of mutant IDH1 20-mer peptide per vaccine dose, with topical imiquimod. The receptor comes from a woman aged 40 to 50 with glioma. Sequences were derived from PBMCs, sampled from a glioma patient whose treatment included an IDH1 peptide vaccine.

The CDR3 region has the DNA TGCGCCAGCAGCTTGGCCCCCCTAGGGTTGAGCAGAAACACCATATATTTT. Residues: CASSLAPLGLSRNTIYF. The V call is TRBV5-1, the J call TRBJ1-3; D is uncertain. V lost 0 bases and J 5 bases, leaving 18 bases between the germline ends. Germline V lookup: CDR1 SGHRS, CDR2 YFSETQ. This CDR3 has 17 amino acids.